A selection of T cell receptor beta chains follows, all from one sample in a study of blood T cells in healthy people across ages. Using its own MiXCR run on the 5' RACE reads, TCRdb lists one record per CDR3 protein. This sample has about 1.6 million distinct CDR3 sequences, with around 36% found just once. The material sequenced was blood. Receptors originate from a woman in her 30s in good health. Each CDR3 is given with its conserved first and last residue. Fields, in order: CDR3 DNA, CDR3 protein, D gene, clone size, V gene, J gene. A D gene is named only where the DNA matches it firmly. For some rows the clone size is stated as once, few or many, or as a class when expanded; others skip it.

TGTGCCAGCAGCGCCACCGGGACAGGGGTCCCCTACGAGCAGTACTTC	CASSATGTGVPYEQYF	TRBD1	NA	TRBV9	TRBJ2-7
TGTGCCAGCAGCCGTCGGGAGGGCCAAGACGCGCAGTACTTC	CASSRREGQDAQYF	TRBD2	many	TRBV7-2	TRBJ2-7
TGCAGTGCTAGAGCCCCCACAAGGGACAGGGAAAAGAGGGGCTATGGCTACACCTTC	CSARAPTRDREKRGYGYTF	TRBD1	NA	TRBV20-1	TRBJ1-2
TGCAGTGCTAGAGAAAGGCGGCTTAGCGGGAGTTGGGATACGCAGTATTTT	CSARERRLSGSWDTQYF	TRBD2	few	TRBV20-1	TRBJ2-3
TGTGCCAGCTCACCACGCGACAGGGCCAGTCTCTACGAGCAGTACTTC	CASSPRDRASLYEQYF	TRBD1	once	TRBV18	TRBJ2-7
TGCGCCAGCAGCTTTCAGGAGTCCGAGACCCAGTACTTC	CASSFQESETQYF	NA	few	TRBV5-1	TRBJ2-5
TGTGCCAGCAGCGTTCTTAGCGGGGCATACAATGAGCAGTTCTTC	CASSVLSGAYNEQFF	TRBD2	few	TRBV9	TRBJ2-1
TGTGCCAGCAGCCAAGATCTTTTCGGGGGGCCGGTCAATGAGCAGTTCTTC	CASSQDLFGGPVNEQFF	NA	NA	TRBV4-2	TRBJ2-1
TGTGCCAGCAGCTTGAGGACAGGGGAATCCTACGAGCAGTACTTC	CASSLRTGESYEQYF	TRBD1	few	TRBV7-8	TRBJ2-7
TGTGCCAGCAGCTTAACGAGCAGATACTACGAGCAGTACTTC	CASSLTSRYYEQYF	NA	few	TRBV27	TRBJ2-7
TGTGCCAGCAGTGGCCGGGGGGAAGGGTATGGCTACACCTTC	CASSGRGEGYGYTF	NA	NA	TRBV6-1	TRBJ1-2
TGCAGCGTTGAACGAGGTAGCGGGGGGATAAATGAGCAGTTCTTC	CSVERGSGGINEQFF	TRBD2	NA	TRBV29-1	TRBJ2-1
TGTGCCAGCAGTGACAGGGGCGGCAACTATGGCTACACCTTC	CASSDRGGNYGYTF	NA	NA	TRBV2	TRBJ1-2
TGTGCCAGCAGCCCTGGGGCAGGGCCTTACAATGAGCAGTTCTTC	CASSPGAGPYNEQFF	NA	NA	TRBV11-2	TRBJ2-1
TGTGCCATCAGGGCAGCCGGTGAGCAGTTCTTC	CAIRAAGEQFF	NA	many	TRBV10-3	TRBJ2-1
TGTGCCAGTAGTACTAGCGGGAGCGGGAATGAGCAGTTCTTC	CASSTSGSGNEQFF	TRBD2	NA	TRBV19	TRBJ2-1
TGTGCCAGCAGTGAGCGGGACAGGGTCCATGGCTACACCTTC	CASSERDRVHGYTF	TRBD1	NA	TRBV6-1	TRBJ1-2
TGTGCCAGCAGCCCGACGGGCCCCCGGGGAAGTGAGCAGTTCTTC	CASSPTGPRGSEQFF	NA	NA	TRBV3-1	TRBJ2-1
TGCAGCGACTTCGACGCGAGAGGGGGCGCCTATGGCTACACCTTC	CSDFDARGGAYGYTF	TRBD1	many	TRBV29-1	TRBJ1-2
TGTGCCAGCAGCTTGGACTTGACTAACGAGCAGTACTTC	CASSLDLTNEQYF	NA	once	TRBV5-5	TRBJ2-7
TGCGCCAGCAGCTGGGGGACTAGCGGGGGTCAAGAGACCCAGTACTTC	CASSWGTSGGQETQYF	TRBD2	few	TRBV5-1	TRBJ2-5
TGCGCCAGCAGCTTAGCGGGAGGAGCTTCCATTCAGTACTTC	CASSLAGGASIQYF	TRBD2	NA	TRBV5-1	TRBJ2-4
TGTGCCAGCAGCTCTGACTCCTTCCCAAAGACCCAGTACTTC	CASSSDSFPKTQYF	NA	NA	TRBV5-4	TRBJ2-5
TGTGCCACTCGACCCGGACAGGGAAGCTCCTATGGCTACACCTTC	CATRPGQGSSYGYTF	TRBD1	NA	TRBV6-1	TRBJ1-2
TGTGCCAGCTCACCCACTAGGGCCACCACAGATACGCAGTATTTT	CASSPTRATTDTQYF	NA	NA	TRBV18	TRBJ2-3
TGTGCCAGCAGCTTAGGGGCGCCAAGCGGGGTATACGAGCAGTTCTTC	CASSLGAPSGVYEQFF	TRBD2	few	TRBV7-3	TRBJ2-1